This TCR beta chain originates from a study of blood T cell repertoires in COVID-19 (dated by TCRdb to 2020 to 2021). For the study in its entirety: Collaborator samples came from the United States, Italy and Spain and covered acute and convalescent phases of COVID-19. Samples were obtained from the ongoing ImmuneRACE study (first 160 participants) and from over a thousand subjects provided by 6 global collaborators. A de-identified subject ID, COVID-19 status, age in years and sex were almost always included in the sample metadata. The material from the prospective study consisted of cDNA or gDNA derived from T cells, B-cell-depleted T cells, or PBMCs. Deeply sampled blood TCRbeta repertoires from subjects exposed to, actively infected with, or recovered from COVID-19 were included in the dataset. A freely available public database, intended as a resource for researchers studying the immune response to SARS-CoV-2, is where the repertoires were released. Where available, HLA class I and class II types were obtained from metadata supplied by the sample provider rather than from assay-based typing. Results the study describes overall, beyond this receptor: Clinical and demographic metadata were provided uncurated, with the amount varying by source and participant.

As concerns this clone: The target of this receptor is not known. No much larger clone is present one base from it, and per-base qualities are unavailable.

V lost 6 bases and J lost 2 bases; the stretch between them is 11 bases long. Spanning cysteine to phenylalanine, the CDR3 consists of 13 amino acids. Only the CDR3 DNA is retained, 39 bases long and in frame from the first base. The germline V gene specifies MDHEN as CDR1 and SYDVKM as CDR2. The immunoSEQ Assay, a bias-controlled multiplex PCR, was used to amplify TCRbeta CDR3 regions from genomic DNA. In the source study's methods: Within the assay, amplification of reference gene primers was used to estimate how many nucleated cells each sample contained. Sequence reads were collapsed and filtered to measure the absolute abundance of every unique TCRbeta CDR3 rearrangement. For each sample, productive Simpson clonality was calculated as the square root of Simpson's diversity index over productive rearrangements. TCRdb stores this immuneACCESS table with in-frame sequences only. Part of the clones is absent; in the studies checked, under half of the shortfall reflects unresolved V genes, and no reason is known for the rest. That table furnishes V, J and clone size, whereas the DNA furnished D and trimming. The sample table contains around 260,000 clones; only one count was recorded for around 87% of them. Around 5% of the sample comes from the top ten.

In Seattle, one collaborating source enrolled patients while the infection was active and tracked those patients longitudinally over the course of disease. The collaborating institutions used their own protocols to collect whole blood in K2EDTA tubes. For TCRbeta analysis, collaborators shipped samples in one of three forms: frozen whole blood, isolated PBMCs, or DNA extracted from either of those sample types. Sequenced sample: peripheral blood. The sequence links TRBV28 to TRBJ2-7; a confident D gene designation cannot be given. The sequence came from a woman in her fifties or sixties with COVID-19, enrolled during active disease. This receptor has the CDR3 CASSTTAAYEQYF. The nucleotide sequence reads TGTGCCAGCAGCACGACTGCAGCCTACGAGCAGTACTTC.